The present TCR beta chain was sequenced within a study of shared clonotypes between healthy human individuals. The assay was immunoSEQ multiplex PCR, and TCRdb's table has in-frame clones only and misses some. The profile shows 950,000 to 1,100,000 clones, approximately 68% of them singletons. Germline CDR1 reads SEHNR; CDR2 reads FQNEAQ (reference sequence). V shed 10 bases and J 3 bases; nucleotides not matched to a gene: 5. The CDR3 sequence is 14 residues long. The sample consisted of memory CD4+ T cells sorted from blood. Subset noted: CD45RA-negative fraction. The chain links TRBV7-9 to TRBJ2-1; 11 positions agree with TRBD2. The sequence derives from a man between 18 and 29 years old in good health. The CDR3 here is CAIPGTSGYNEQFF. CDR3 DNA: TGTGCCATTCCCGGGACTAGCGGCTACAATGAGCAGTTCTTC.